These T cell receptor beta chains were read from a single sample in a study of blood T cell repertoires in COVID-19. TCRdb's copy holds only in-frame clones and misses some; the assay was immunoSEQ multiplex PCR. The table has some 66,000 clones, 88% seen once. The material sequenced was peripheral blood. These TCRs come from an older woman with acute or convalescent COVID-19. Each CDR3 is given with its conserved first and last residue. The D gene is left open where the match is weak.

V	D	J	CDR3	DNA
TRBV6-4	TRBD2	TRBJ2-2	CASSVRAGGRELFF	TGTGCCAGCAGTGTTCGAGCGGGGGGTCGGGAGCTGTTTTTT
TRBV9	-	TRBJ1-2	CASSVGLGGYTF	TGTGCCAGCAGCGTAGGGCTAGGTGGCTACACCTTC
TRBV6-2/TRBV6-3	-	TRBJ1-5	CASSPSAGDRFNRQPQHF	TGTGCCAGCAGCCCCTCAGCGGGGGACCGTTTCAATCGTCAGCCCCAGCATTTT
TRBV10-3	-	TRBJ1-1	CAISVSTAEAFF	TGTGCCATCAGTGTGAGTACGGCTGAAGCTTTCTTT
TRBV19	-	TRBJ1-5	CASRQANQPQHF	TGTGCCAGTAGGCAGGCAAATCAGCCCCAGCATTTT
TRBV5-4	-	TRBJ1-4	CASSPGGTLDEKLFF	TGTGCCAGCAGCCCCGGAGGGACCCTGGATGAAAAACTGTTTTTT
TRBV19	TRBD1	TRBJ1-4	CASTPNAPYRGPSEKLFF	TGTGCCAGTACTCCCAATGCGCCTTACAGGGGGCCGTCTGAAAAACTGTTTTTT
TRBV7-6	-	TRBJ1-3	CASSLAPTGGSGNTIYF	TGTGCCAGCAGCTTAGCTCCGACAGGCGGCTCTGGAAACACCATATATTTT
TRBV6-5	-	TRBJ1-4	CASSWAANEKLFF	TGTGCCAGCAGTTGGGCAGCAAATGAAAAACTGTTTTTT
TRBV7-2	-	TRBJ1-4	CASSLGRVPNEKLFF	TGTGCCAGCAGCTTAGGCCGGGTTCCTAATGAAAAACTGTTTTTT
TRBV6-5	-	TRBJ2-4	CASSSGMGLAKNIQYF	TGTGCCAGCAGTTCAGGGATGGGCCTAGCCAAAAACATTCAGTACTTC
TRBV5-4	-	TRBJ2-5	CASSPGGPQETQYF	TGTGCCAGCAGCCCCGGGGGGCCTCAAGAGACCCAGTACTTC
TRBV27	-	TRBJ1-2	CASSYGGGVYGYTF	TGTGCCAGCAGTTACGGGGGGGGAGTCTATGGCTACACCTTC
TRBV19	-	TRBJ2-3	CASSSGATAQYF	TGTGCCAGTAGTTCTGGGGCAACAGCGCAGTATTTT
TRBV19	TRBD2	TRBJ2-3	CASSKSLGLAGDTQYF	TGTGCCAGCAGTAAAAGTTTGGGACTAGCGGGAGATACGCAGTATTTT
TRBV5-1	TRBD2	TRBJ2-1	CASSSSGSSYNEQFF	TGCGCCAGCAGCTCCAGCGGGAGTTCTTACAATGAGCAGTTCTTC